One sample yielded the 30 T cell receptor beta chains listed below, sequenced in a study of T cell repertoires in aging, cancer and after chemotherapy. TRB rearrangements spanning V, D and J were amplified using mixed TRB-A/B primers. TCRdb re-called the multiplex PCR reads through MiXCR, storing one row per CDR3 protein. The sample comprises 10,000 to 15,000 distinct CDR3 sequences, about 40% of which are singletons, and less than 8.5% rests with the top ten. The template was genomic DNA from peripheral blood, not RNA. The sequencing sample was made of blood. The receptors stem from a human donor in good health. The donor label of this sample is uncertain.

The gene calls are TRBV5-5 and TRBJ2-7; the D gene is possibly TRBD1 (5 bases). V lost 3 bases and J lost 7, with 29 bases in between. CDR1 SGHKS and CDR2 YYEKEE come from the germline V gene (reference sequence). The CDR3 spans 18 residues. The CDR3 spells CASSSTAGHINPLREQYF. The CDR3 region has the DNA TGTGCCAGCAGCTCCACGGCAGGGCACATCAATCCCCTACGAGAGCAGTACTTC.

The chain couples TRBV19 to TRBJ2-7; D gene uncertain. The CDR3 has 17 residues. Trimming shortened V by 4 bases and J by 6 bases, and 25 bases separated the two germline ends. The germline CDR1 and CDR2 sequences are LNHDA and SQIVND (reference sequence). CDR3 coding DNA: TGTGCCAGTAGTAAAAAACCCGACCCACGGTGGTCCACCGAGCAGTACTTC. Protein: CASSKKPDPRWSTEQYF.

The V gene is TRBV6-6, the J gene TRBJ2-3; D uncertain. The ends were cut back, 0 bases at V and 6 bases at J, with 10 bases in the middle. The germline CDR1 and CDR2 sequences are MNHNY and SVGAGI (reference sequence). The CDR3 contains 14 residues. CDR3: CASSYSKYGDTQYF. CDR3 nucleotides: TGTGCCAGCAGTTACTCGAAATACGGGGATACGCAGTATTTT.

The V call is TRBV6-5, the J call TRBJ2-1; 9 bases match TRBD1. The V gene end was trimmed by 6 bases and the J gene end by 8 bases; junction bases not matched to a gene: 11. The germline CDR1 and CDR2 sequences are MNHEY and SVGAGI. The CDR3 extends over 15 amino acids. This CDR3 reads CASSRTLDRGDEQFF. The CDR3 DNA follows: TGTGCCAGCAGCCGAACCCTGGACAGGGGAGATGAGCAGTTCTTC.

This clonotype occurred once. The chain uses TRBV5-6 and TRBJ1-6; no clear D gene. The CDR3 is made up of 12 amino acids. Trimming stripped 1 base from V and 10 bases from J, with 6 bases between. Germline V gives CDR1 SGHDT, CDR2 YYEEEE. CDR3 protein: CASSLPGSPLHF. CDR3 DNA sequence: TGTGCCAGCAGCTTGCCCGGCTCACCCCTCCACTTT. Filled out from reference TRBV5-6 and TRBJ1-6, the complete variable domain reads DAGVTQSPTHLIKTRGQQVTLRCSPKSGHDTVSWYQQALGQGPQFIFQYYEEEERQRGNFPDRFSGHQFPNYSSELNVNALLLGDSALYLCASSLPGSPLHFGNGTRLTVT.

As for this clonotype: A much more abundant neighbour one base away suggests this may be a read error. The chain couples TRBV11-3 to TRBJ2-7, with D hard to call. CDR1 and CDR2 (germline): SGHNT, YENEEA. With 5 bases removed from V and 6 bases from J, the gap between germline ends came to 17 bases. This CDR3 has 14 residues. CDR3 sequence: CASSRDPDRPEQYF. CDR3 DNA sequence: TGTGCCAGCAGCCGAGACCCTGATAGACCCGAGCAGTACTTC. The full variable domain, rest sourced from reference TRBV11-3 and TRBJ2-7, is EAGVVQSPRYKIIEKKQPVAFWCNPISGHNTLYWYLQNLGQGPELLIRYENEEAVDDSQLPKDRFSAERLKGVDSTLKIQPAELGDSAVYLCASSRDPDRPEQYFGPGTRLTVT.

Within the sample, this clonotype is medium-sized. This chain connects TRBV29-1 to TRBJ2-3; 8 positions agree with TRBD2. Germline lookup yields CDR1 SQVTM and CDR2 ANQGSEA. CDR3 length: 12 amino acids. With V trimmed by 6 bases and J by 3 bases, 2 bases remained unmatched. The CDR3 here is CSVREGTDTQYF. CDR3 bases: TGCAGCGTCCGGGAGGGGACAGATACGCAGTATTTT.

Relative to its sample, this clonotype is medium-sized. CDR3 sequence (DNA): TGCAGCGTTAAACAGGATTCCTACGAGCAGTACTTC. Protein sequence: CSVKQDSYEQYF. V gene TRBV29-1 combines with J gene TRBJ2-7; D perhaps matches TRBD1 (5 bases). Germline V gives CDR1 SQVTM, CDR2 ANQGSEA. CDR3 size: 12 residues. V lost 5 bases and J lost 1, with 9 bases in between.

The chain combines TRBV5-1 with TRBJ2-1; TRBD2 matches 7 bases. The CDR3 spans 14 residues. Germline CDR1 and CDR2: SGHRS and YFSETQ. After removal of 2 bases from V and 4 bases from J, the junction contained 3 bases not matched to a gene. DNA for the CDR3: TGCGCCAGCAGCTTACTGCGGGAGTACAATGAGCAGTTCTTC. Protein product: CASSLLREYNEQFF. The full variable domain, rest sourced from reference TRBV5-1 and TRBJ2-1, is KAGVTQTPRYLIKTRGQQVTLSCSPISGHRSVSWYQQTPGQGLQFLFEYFSETQRNKGNFPGRFSGRQFSNSRSEMNVSTLELGDSALYLCASSLLREYNEQFFGPGTRLTVL.

This clonotype was detected only a few times. The chain carries TRBV6-1 and TRBJ2-7; 7 nucleotides align to TRBD2. Germline V gene data show CDR1 as MNHNS and CDR2 as SASEGT. Trimming removed 3 bases from V and 0 bases from J; junction bases left unmatched: 5. CDR3 size: 15 residues. CDR3 in amino acids: CASSDMGGSSYEQYF. CDR3 DNA sequence: TGTGCCAGCAGTGATATGGGAGGGAGCTCCTACGAGCAGTACTTC.

The V call is TRBV12-3 or TRBV12-4, the J call TRBJ2-5; 8 bases align to TRBD1. The CDR3 contains 16 residues. Unmatched junction bases numbered 9, after V lost 5 bases and J lost 1 base. The chain's CDR3 is CASSKRQGFPQETQYF. DNA of the CDR3: TGTGCCAGCAGTAAAAGACAGGGGTTCCCCCAAGAGACCCAGTACTTC.

This sequence joins TRBV30 and TRBJ1-2; D might be TRBD1 (5 bases). Germline values: CDR1 GTSNPN, CDR2 SVGIG (reference sequence). Deletions cut 2 bases from V and 6 bases from J, with 19 bases between. The CDR3 is 15 residues long. The CDR3 nucleotides are TGTGCCTGGAGTCGTCTCAGGGAGAGTACCGATGGCTACACCTTC. This gives the protein CAWSRLRESTDGYTF.

In its sample, this clonotype was seen a few times. V usage is TRBV6-1 and J usage is TRBJ2-5; 7 bases fit TRBD1. CDR3 length equals 14 residues. Germline V lookup: CDR1 MNHNS, CDR2 SASEGT. Trimming took 9 bases from V and 1 from J; bases not matched to a gene: 8. The CDR3 bases are TGTGCCAGTGGATATGGGACAGTCCAAGAGACCCAGTACTTC. It encodes CASGYGTVQETQYF.

This clonotype has only a few counts. The rearrangement uses TRBV12-3 or TRBV12-4 and TRBJ2-7, with D possibly called TRBD1 or TRBD2 (5 bases each). The CDR3 runs 15 residues. V was shortened by 3 bases and J by 6 bases, with 18 bases between the two germline ends. CDR3 amino acids: CASSFIGERLGEQYF. CDR3 nucleotides: TGTGCCAGCAGTTTTATAGGGGAGAGACTTGGCGAGCAGTACTTC.

This clonotype was seen a handful of times. J is TRBJ2-1 and V is TRBV19; D is unclear. V lost 5 bases to trimming and J lost 7 bases, with 12 bases between them. CDR3 length equals 13 residues. CDR1 LNHDA and CDR2 SQIVND come from the germline V gene (reference sequence). In nucleotides, the CDR3 is TGTGCCAGTAGTGCCTCCTCGTTAAATGAGCAGTTCTTC. Its protein product is CASSASSLNEQFF.

This chain links TRBV5-4 with TRBJ2-2; TRBD1 matches 7 bases. The CDR3 extends over 14 amino acids. CDR1 and CDR2 (germline): SGHNT, YYREEE (reference sequence). V dropped 4 bases and J dropped 10; count of bases not matched to a gene: 10. The CDR3 here is CASSARTGPPELFF. The CDR3 DNA follows: TGTGCCAGCAGCGCCCGGACAGGCCCCCCGGAGCTGTTTTTT.

J is TRBJ1-2 and V is TRBV10-3, with D possibly matching TRBD1 (5 bases). Germline CDR1 is ENHRY and CDR2 is SYGVKD. Trimming pared 2 bases from V and 4 bases from J, leaving 8 bases between. This CDR3 is 13 amino acids long. CDR3 nucleotide sequence: TGTGCCATCAGTGAGAGACAGACCTATGGCTACACCTTC. This codes for CAISERQTYGYTF.

The chain links TRBV6-5 to TRBJ2-5; 7 bases match TRBD1. The junction had 2 bases not matched to a gene; V was cut back by 4 bases and J by 0 bases. Germline loops: CDR1 MNHEY, CDR2 SVGAGI. This CDR3 is built from 14 residues. CDR3 DNA sequence: TGTGCCAGCAGTTTGGGACAGCACCAAGAGACCCAGTACTTC. This codes for CASSLGQHQETQYF.

This rearrangement joins TRBV6-5 to TRBJ2-2; TRBD2 aligns across 7 bases. CDR3 length: 12 amino acids. Unmatched junction bases numbered 5, after V lost 10 bases and J lost 6 bases. Germline CDR1 reads MNHEY; CDR2 reads SVGAGI. This chain's CDR3 is CATVRGAGELFF. Here the CDR3 DNA reads TGTGCCACAGTCCGGGGGGCCGGGGAGCTGTTTTTT.

This clonotype rates as medium-sized. The V call is TRBV29-1, the J call TRBJ2-3; 8 positions match TRBD1. This CDR3 contains 14 residues. Germline CDR1 reads SQVTM; CDR2 reads ANQGSEA. The trim removed 6 bases at V and 1 base at J, leaving 6 bases unmatched. CDR3 sequence (DNA): TGCAGCGTAGCCCCACAGGGGGGCACAGATACGCAGTATTTT. This encodes CSVAPQGGTDTQYF.

The chain carries TRBV18 and TRBJ2-3, with D unresolved. Trimming took off 8 bases at V and 2 bases at J, with 14 bases between the two ends. This CDR3 contains 14 residues. Germline assignment: CDR1 KGHSH and CDR2 LQKENI. The CDR3 sequence is CASAAGSSTDTQYF. The CDR3 nucleotides read TGTGCCAGCGCGGCCGGCTCCTCCACAGATACGCAGTATTTT.

This sequence joins TRBV18 and TRBJ2-3; D unclear. The CDR3 sequence is 10 residues long. V gave up 5 bases and J gave up 5 bases, with 2 bases separating them. Germline V lookup: CDR1 KGHSH, CDR2 LQKENI. In nucleotides, the CDR3 is TGTGCCAGCTCAGAAGATACGCAGTATTTT. Translation: CASSEDTQYF.

The chain has TRBV30 and TRBJ1-3; D is ambiguous. Between the trimmed V and J ends, which lost 4 bases and 0 bases, there was a span of 22 bases. The CDR3 sequence is 18 residues long. CDR1 is GTSNPN and CDR2 is SVGIG in the germline V gene (reference sequence). The chain's CDR3 is CAWKDLRLAADSGNTIYF. The DNA of the CDR3 is TGTGCCTGGAAGGACTTACGGTTAGCCGCCGACTCTGGAAACACCATATATTTT. The entire variable domain, with the rest obtained from reference TRBV30 and TRBJ1-3, is as follows: SQTIHQWPATLVQPVGSPLSLECTVEGTSNPNLYWYRQAAGRGLQLLFYSVGIGQISSEVPQNLSASRPQDRQFILSSKKLLLSDSGFYLCAWKDLRLAADSGNTIYFGEGSWLTVV.

This clonotype was counted between two and nine times. The J gene is TRBJ1-2, the V gene TRBV6-5; D uncertain. CDR3 length: 12 residues. Trimming removed 4 bases from V and 3 bases from J, with 6 bases in between. Germline CDR1 reads MNHEY; CDR2 reads SVGAGI. In nucleotides, the CDR3 is TGTGCCAGCAGTTCCACAGACTATGGCTACACCTTC. It is translated as CASSSTDYGYTF.

This clonotype has a handful of counts. V and J are TRBV13 and TRBJ2-3; no reliable D call. This CDR3 has 11 amino acids. V lost 3 bases to trimming and J lost 6 bases, with 4 bases between them. Germline loops: CDR1 PRHDT, CDR2 FYEKMQ (reference sequence). The CDR3 sequence: CASSFGDTQYF. The CDR3 DNA is TGTGCCAGCAGCTTCGGTGATACGCAGTATTTT.

This clonotype appeared a few times. The chain links TRBV11-3 to TRBJ2-7; D possibly corresponds to TRBD1 (6 bases). V was cut by 5 bases and J by 2 bases, with 13 bases left in between. The CDR3 length is 14 residues. CDR1 and CDR2 from the germline V gene are SGHNT and YENEEA. The DNA of the CDR3 is TGTGCCAGCAGCCTAGGTACAGGGACCTACGAGCAGTACTTC. It is translated as CASSLGTGTYEQYF.

As to this clonotype: A much larger clone differs by one base, so this may be a read error. This chain joins TRBV19 and TRBJ2-6; D gene ambiguous. The CDR3 is made up of 15 amino acids. Germline CDR1 reads LNHDA; CDR2 reads SQIVND (reference sequence). The CDR3 nucleotides are TGTGCCAGTAACTCCGGAAGCTCTGGGGTCAACGTCCTGACTTTC. It translates to CASNSGSSGVNVLTF.

This clonotype is deemed medium-sized. At one boundary the junction diverges from the germline segment, which might be a read error. The chain carries TRBV29-1 and TRBJ2-7; D uncertain. CDR3 size: 14 residues. The germline V gene has CDR1 SQVTM and CDR2 ANQGSEA. The chain's CDR3 is CSVEDGRDSSEQYF. CDR3 coding DNA: TGCAGCGTTGAAGATGGTCGCGATTCCTCCGAGCAGTACTTC.

This clonotype was observed a few times. This chain links TRBV30 with TRBJ1-6; 9 bases are shared with TRBD1. Per germline, CDR1 GTSNPN and CDR2 SVGIG (reference sequence). The CDR3 length is 14 residues. The V and J ends lost 2 bases and 7 bases, in that order; junction bases with no gene match: 3. The CDR3 nucleotides read TGTGCCTGGAGTCCGGGACAGGGAAATTCACCCCTCCACTTT. Translation gives CAWSPGQGNSPLHF.

CDR3 nucleotides: TGTGCCAGCAGTAAAGACCTGGGACTTCCTAACACCGGGGAGCTGTTTTTT. Protein: CASSKDLGLPNTGELFF. The chain is built from TRBV5-4 and TRBJ2-2; D possibly corresponds to TRBD2 (6 bases). The germline V gene encodes CDR1 SGHNT and CDR2 YYREEE (reference sequence). The CDR3 runs to 17 residues. Trimming removed 5 bases from V and 2 bases from J, with 19 bases in between.